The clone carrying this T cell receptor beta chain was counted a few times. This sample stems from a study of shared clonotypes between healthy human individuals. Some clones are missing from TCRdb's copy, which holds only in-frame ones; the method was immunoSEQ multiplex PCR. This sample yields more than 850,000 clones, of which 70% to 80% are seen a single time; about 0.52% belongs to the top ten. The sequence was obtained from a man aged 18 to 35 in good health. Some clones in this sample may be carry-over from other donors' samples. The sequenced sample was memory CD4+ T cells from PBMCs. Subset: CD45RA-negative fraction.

For the CDR3, the DNA is TGTGCCAGCAAAGCGGGAGTCTCCTACAATGAGCAGTTCTTC. Protein: CASKAGVSYNEQFF. The chain carries TRBV5-6 and TRBJ2-1, with 8 bases lining up with TRBD2. In germline, CDR1 is SGHDT, CDR2 YYEEEE. V dropped 6 bases and J dropped 0; count of bases not matched to a gene: 2. The CDR3 spans 14 residues.